This TCR beta chain was retrieved from a study of blood T cell repertoires in COVID-19. J was trimmed by 3 bases and V by 3 bases; bases with no gene match: 5. The CDR3 length is 14 residues. Germline values: CDR1 SGDLS, CDR2 YYNGEE. Only in-frame clones appear in the TCRdb table, and some are missing; sequencing was by immunoSEQ multiplex PCR. The sample includes around 160,000 clones, roughly 90% of them seen just once. Sequenced input: PBMCs or T cells enriched from blood (not recorded which). This sequence was found in a young woman with acute COVID-19. The V call is TRBV9, the J call TRBJ2-7, with 8 bases aligning to TRBD2. CDR3 region: CASSAQLADYEQYF. Here the CDR3 DNA reads TGTGCCAGCAGCGCCCAACTAGCGGACTACGAGCAGTACTTC.